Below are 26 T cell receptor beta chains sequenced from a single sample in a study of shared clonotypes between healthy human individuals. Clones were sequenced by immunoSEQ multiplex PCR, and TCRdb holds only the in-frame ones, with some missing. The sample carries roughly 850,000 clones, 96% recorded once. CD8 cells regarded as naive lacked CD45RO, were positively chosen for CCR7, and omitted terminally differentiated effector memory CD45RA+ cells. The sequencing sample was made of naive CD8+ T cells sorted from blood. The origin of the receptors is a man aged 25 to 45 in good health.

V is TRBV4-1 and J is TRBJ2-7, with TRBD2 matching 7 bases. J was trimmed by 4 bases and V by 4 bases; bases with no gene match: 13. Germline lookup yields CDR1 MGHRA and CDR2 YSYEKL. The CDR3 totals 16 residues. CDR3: CASSPPLGLQQYEQYF. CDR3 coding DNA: TGCGCCAGCAGCCCGCCTTTGGGACTACAGCAATACGAGCAGTACTTC.

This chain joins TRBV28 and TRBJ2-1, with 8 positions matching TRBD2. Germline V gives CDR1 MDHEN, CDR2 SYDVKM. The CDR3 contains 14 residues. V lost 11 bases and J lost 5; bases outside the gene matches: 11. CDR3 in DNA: TGTGCCGCGGGGGGACTAGTGGTTGACAATGAGCAGTTCTTC. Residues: CAAGGLVVDNEQFF.

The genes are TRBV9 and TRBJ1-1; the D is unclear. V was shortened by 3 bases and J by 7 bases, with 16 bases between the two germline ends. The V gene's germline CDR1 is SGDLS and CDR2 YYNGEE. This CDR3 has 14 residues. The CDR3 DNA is TGTGCCAGCAGCGGCGATAACGACGGAAATGAAGCTTTCTTT. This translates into CASSGDNDGNEAFF.

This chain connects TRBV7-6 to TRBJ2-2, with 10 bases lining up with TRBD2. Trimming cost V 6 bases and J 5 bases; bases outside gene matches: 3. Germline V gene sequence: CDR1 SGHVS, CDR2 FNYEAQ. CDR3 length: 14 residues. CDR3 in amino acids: CASRGLAETGELFF. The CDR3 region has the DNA TGTGCCAGCAGAGGACTAGCGGAAACCGGGGAGCTGTTTTTT.

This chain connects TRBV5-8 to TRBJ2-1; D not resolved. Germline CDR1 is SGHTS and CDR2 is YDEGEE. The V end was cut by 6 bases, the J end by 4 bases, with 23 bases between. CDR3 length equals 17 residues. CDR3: CASTPLGAPSKYNEQFF. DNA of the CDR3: TGTGCCAGCACCCCTTTAGGAGCACCCAGTAAATACAATGAGCAGTTCTTC.

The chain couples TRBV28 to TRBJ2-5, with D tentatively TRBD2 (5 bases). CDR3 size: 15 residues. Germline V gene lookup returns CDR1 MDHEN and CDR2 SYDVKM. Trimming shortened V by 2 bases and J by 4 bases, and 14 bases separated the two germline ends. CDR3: CASSLLGVLGETQYF. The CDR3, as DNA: TGTGCCAGCAGTTTACTGGGAGTGTTAGGAGAGACCCAGTACTTC.

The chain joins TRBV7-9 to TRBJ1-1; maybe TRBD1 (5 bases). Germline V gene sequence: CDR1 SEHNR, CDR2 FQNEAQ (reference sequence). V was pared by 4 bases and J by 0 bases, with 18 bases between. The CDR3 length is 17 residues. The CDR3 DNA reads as TGTGCCAGCAGCTCAATCCGGGACGGAGTGATGAACACTGAAGCTTTCTTT. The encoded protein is CASSSIRDGVMNTEAFF.

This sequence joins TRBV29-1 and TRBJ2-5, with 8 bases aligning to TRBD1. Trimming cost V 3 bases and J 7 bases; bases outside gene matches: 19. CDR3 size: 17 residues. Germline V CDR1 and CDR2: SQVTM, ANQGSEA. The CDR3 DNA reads TGCAGCGTTGATGGGGGACAGGCCCGGGTGGTACAATCGACCCAGTACTTC. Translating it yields CSVDGGQARVVQSTQYF. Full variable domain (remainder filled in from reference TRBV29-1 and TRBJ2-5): SAVISQKPSRDICQRGTSLTIQCQVDSQVTMMFWYRQQPGQSLTLIATANQGSEATYESGFVIDKFPISRPNLTFSTLTVSNMSPEDSSIYLCSVDGGQARVVQSTQYFGPGTRLLVL.

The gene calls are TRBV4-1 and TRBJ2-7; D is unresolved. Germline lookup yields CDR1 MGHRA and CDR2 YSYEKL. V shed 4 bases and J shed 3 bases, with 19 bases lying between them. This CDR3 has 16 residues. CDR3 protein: CASSPYPRRTNYEQYF. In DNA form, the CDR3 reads TGCGCCAGCAGCCCCTACCCCCGAAGAACAAACTACGAGCAGTACTTC.

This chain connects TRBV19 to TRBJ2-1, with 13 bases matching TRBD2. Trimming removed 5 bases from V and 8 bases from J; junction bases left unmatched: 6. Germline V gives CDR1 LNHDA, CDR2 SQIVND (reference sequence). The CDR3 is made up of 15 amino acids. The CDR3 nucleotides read TGTGCCAGTAGTCCGACTAGCGGGAGGTTCGATGAGCAGTTCTTC. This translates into CASSPTSGRFDEQFF.

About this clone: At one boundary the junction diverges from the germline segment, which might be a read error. DNA for the CDR3: TGTGCTAGCAGCGAAACGTCAGGGGGCAGCACCGGGGAGCTGTTTTTT. Its protein product is CASSETSGGSTGELFF. The chain employs TRBV7-7 and TRBJ2-2; TRBD1 aligns across 8 bases. Per the germline V gene, CDR1 is SSHAT and CDR2 is FNYEAQ (reference sequence). CDR3 length: 16 residues.

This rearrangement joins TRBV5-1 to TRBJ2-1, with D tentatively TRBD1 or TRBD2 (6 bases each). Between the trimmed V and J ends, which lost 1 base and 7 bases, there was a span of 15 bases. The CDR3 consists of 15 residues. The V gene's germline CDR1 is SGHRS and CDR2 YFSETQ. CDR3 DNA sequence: TGCGCCAGCAGCTTGTCCGGGGGCGCCCCTAATGAGCAGTTCTTC. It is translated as CASSLSGGAPNEQFF.

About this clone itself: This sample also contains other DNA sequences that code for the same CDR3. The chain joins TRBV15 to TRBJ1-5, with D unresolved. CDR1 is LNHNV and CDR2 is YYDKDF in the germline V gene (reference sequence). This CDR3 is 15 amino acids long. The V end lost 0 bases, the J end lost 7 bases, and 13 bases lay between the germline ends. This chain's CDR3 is CATSRDRGLGQPQHF. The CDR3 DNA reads TGTGCCACCAGCAGAGATCGAGGGCTGGGGCAGCCCCAGCATTTT.

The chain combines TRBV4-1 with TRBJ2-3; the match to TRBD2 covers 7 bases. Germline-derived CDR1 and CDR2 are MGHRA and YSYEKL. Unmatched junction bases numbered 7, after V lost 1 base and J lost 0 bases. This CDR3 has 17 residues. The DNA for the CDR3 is TGCGCCAGCAGCCAAGCCCCCCTTAGCGGGAGCACAGATACGCAGTATTTT. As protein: CASSQAPLSGSTDTQYF.

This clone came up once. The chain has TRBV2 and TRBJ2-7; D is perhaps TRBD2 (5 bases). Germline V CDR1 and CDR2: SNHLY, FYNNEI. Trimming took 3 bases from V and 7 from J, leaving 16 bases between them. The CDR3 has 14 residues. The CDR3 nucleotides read TGTGCCAGCAGTGACTCCTCACTGTCGGGAGAGCAGTACTTC. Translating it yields CASSDSSLSGEQYF.

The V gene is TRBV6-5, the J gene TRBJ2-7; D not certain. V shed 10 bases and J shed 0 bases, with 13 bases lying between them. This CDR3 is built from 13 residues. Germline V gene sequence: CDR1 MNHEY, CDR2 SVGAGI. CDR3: CATTTRDSYEQYF. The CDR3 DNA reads TGTGCCACCACGACAAGGGACTCCTACGAGCAGTACTTC.

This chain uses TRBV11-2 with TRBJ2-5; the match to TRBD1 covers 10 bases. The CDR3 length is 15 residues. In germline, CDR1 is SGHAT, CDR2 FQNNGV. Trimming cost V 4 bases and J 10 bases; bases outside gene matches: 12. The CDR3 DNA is TGTGCCAGCAGCTGGGGAGGGACAGGGGCCGTGGGCCAGTACTTC. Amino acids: CASSWGGTGAVGQYF. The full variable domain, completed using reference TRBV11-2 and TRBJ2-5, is EAGVAQSPRYKIIEKRQSVAFWCNPISGHATLYWYQQILGQGPKLLIQFQNNGVVDDSQLPKDRFSAERLKGVDSTLKIQPAKLEDSAVYLCASSWGGTGAVGQYFGPGTRLLVL.

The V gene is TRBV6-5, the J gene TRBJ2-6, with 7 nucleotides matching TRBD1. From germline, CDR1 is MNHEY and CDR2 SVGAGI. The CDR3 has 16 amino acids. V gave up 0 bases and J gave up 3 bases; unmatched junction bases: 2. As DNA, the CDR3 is TGTGCCAGCAGTTACTCGACAGGGCTTGGGGCCAACGTCCTGACTTTC. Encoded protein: CASSYSTGLGANVLTF.

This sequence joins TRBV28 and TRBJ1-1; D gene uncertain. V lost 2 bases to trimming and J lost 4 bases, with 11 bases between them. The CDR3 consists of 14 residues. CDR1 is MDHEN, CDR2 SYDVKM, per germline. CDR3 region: CASSLISEGTEAFF. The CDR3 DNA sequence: TGTGCCAGCAGTTTAATATCCGAGGGCACTGAAGCTTTCTTT. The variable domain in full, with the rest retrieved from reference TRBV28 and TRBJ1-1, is DVKVTQSSRYLVKRTGEKVFLECVQDMDHENMFWYRQDPGLGLRLIYFSYDVKMKEKGDIPEGYSVSREKKERFSLILESASTNQTSMYLCASSLISEGTEAFFGQGTRLTVV.

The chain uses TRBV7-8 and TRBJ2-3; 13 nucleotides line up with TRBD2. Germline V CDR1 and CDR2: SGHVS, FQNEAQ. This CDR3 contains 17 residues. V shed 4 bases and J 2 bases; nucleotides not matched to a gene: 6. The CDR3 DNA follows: TGTGCCAGCAGCTCGGATGGGACTAGCGGGACCACAGATACGCAGTATTTT. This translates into CASSSDGTSGTTDTQYF.

CDR3 sequence (DNA): TGTGCCAGCAGCTTAGGAGGGCTTGGGCAGCCCCAGCATTTT. Its protein product is CASSLGGLGQPQHF. The chain recombines TRBV7-3 with TRBJ1-5; D gene unclear. Trimming stripped 2 bases from V and 7 bases from J, with 12 bases between. Germline V CDR1 and CDR2: SGHTA, FQGTGA. This CDR3 comprises 14 residues.

The chain's CDR3 is CASAMTGTRYEQYF. CDR3 nucleotides: TGTGCCAGCGCGATGACCGGGACAAGATACGAGCAGTACTTC. The chain links TRBV27 to TRBJ2-7; weak D call: TRBD1 (6 bases). From germline, CDR1 is MNHEY and CDR2 SMNVEV (reference sequence). V was cut by 8 bases and J by 4 bases, with 18 bases left in between. The CDR3 contains 14 residues.

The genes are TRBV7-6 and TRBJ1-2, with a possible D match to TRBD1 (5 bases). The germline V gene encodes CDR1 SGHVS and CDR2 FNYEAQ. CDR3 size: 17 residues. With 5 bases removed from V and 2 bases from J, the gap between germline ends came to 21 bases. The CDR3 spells CASSPLSEPGLNYGYTF. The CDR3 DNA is TGTGCCAGCAGCCCTCTTTCAGAGCCGGGACTAAACTATGGCTACACCTTC.

This CDR3 reads CASSENLQGERQETQYF. The CDR3 DNA sequence: TGTGCCAGCAGTGAAAACTTACAGGGAGAGAGGCAAGAGACCCAGTACTTC. The genes are TRBV6-1 and TRBJ2-5; a weak D match, TRBD1 (6 bases). Trimming left V 2 bases short and J 2 bases short, with 18 bases between. This CDR3 is built from 17 residues. Germline values: CDR1 MNHNS, CDR2 SASEGT.

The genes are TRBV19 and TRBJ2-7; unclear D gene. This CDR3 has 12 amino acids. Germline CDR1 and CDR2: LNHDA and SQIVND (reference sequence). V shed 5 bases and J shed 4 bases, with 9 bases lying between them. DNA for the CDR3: TGTGCCAGTAGTTTAAACCGGTACGAGCAGTACTTC. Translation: CASSLNRYEQYF.

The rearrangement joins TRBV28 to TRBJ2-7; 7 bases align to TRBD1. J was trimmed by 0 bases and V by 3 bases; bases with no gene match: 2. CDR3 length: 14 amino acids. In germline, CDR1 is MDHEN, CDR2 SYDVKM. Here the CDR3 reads CASSFRDSSYEQYF. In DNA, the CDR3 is TGTGCCAGCAGTTTCCGGGACAGCTCCTACGAGCAGTACTTC. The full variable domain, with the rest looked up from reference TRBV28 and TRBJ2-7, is DVKVTQSSRYLVKRTGEKVFLECVQDMDHENMFWYRQDPGLGLRLIYFSYDVKMKEKGDIPEGYSVSREKKERFSLILESASTNQTSMYLCASSFRDSSYEQYFGPGTRLTVT.